Sequencing of this TCR beta chain was carried out in a study of blood T cell repertoires in COVID-19. V gave up 2 bases and J gave up 11 bases; unmatched junction bases: 5. This CDR3 region has 12 residues. The germline CDR1 and CDR2 sequences are MDHEN and SYDVKM. Only in-frame clones appear in the TCRdb table, and some are missing; sequencing was by immunoSEQ multiplex PCR. The sample has roughly 400,000 clones; roughly nine tenths are singletons. During the 2 weeks before they entered the study, exposed participants had met someone with a PCR-confirmed or clinician-diagnosed COVID-19 case. This sequence was found in a woman aged 40 to 55 who had been exposed to COVID-19. The specimen was PBMCs or T cells enriched from blood (not recorded which). V gene TRBV28 combines with J gene TRBJ1-1, with 7 nucleotides matching TRBD1. CDR3 in DNA: TGTGCCAGCAGTTTAGTCAGGGGGTCGGCTTTCTTT. Amino acids: CASSLVRGSAFF.